This T cell receptor beta chain was retrieved from a study of cytotoxic CD8 clonotypes in ibrutinib-treated CLL. About this clone: One end of the junction does not line up with germline, which may come from a read error.

Libraries were prepared by immunoSEQ multiplex PCR; TCRdb keeps only in-frame clonotypes and omits some of them. The sample lists about 270,000 clones; more than 70% were seen once. The receptor was isolated from a human donor with chronic lymphocytic leukemia. The specimen comprised PBMCs, sampled at disease progression, from a patient treated with ibrutinib.

CDR3 protein: CASSDPGTGGSEAFF. CDR3 bases: TGCGCCAGCAGTGACCCCGGGACAGGGGGCTCTGAGGCTTTCTTT. The J gene is TRBJ1-1, the V gene TRBV10-1; TRBD1 matches at 12 bases. The CDR3 totals 15 residues. Germline V lookup: CDR1 WNHNN, CDR2 SYGVQD (reference sequence).